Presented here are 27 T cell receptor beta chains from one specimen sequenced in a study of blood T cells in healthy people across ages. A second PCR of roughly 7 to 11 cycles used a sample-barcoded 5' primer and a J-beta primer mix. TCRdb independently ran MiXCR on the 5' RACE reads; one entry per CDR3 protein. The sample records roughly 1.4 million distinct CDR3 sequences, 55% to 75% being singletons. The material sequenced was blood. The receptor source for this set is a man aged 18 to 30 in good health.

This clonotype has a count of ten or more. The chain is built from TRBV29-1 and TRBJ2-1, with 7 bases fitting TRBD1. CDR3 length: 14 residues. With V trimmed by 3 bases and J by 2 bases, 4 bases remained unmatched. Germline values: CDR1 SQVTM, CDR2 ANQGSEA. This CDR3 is CSVEGQGAYNEQFF. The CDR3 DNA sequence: TGCAGCGTTGAGGGCCAGGGGGCCTACAATGAGCAGTTCTTC.

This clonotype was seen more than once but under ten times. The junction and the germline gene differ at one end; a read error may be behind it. The CDR3 bases are TGTGCTAGCAGCCCAACAGGGGTATGGGAGCAGTACTTC. It encodes CASSPTGVWEQYF. This sequence joins TRBV7-7 and TRBJ2-5; 7 positions match TRBD1. The CDR3 length is 13 residues. Per germline, CDR1 SSHAT and CDR2 FNYEAQ (reference sequence).

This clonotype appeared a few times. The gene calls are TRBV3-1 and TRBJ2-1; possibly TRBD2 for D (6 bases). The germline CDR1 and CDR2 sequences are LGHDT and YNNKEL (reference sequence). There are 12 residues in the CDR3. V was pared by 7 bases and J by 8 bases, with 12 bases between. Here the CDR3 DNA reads TGTGCCAGCATTGGGGGGTCGGATGAGCAGTTCTTC. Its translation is CASIGGSDEQFF.

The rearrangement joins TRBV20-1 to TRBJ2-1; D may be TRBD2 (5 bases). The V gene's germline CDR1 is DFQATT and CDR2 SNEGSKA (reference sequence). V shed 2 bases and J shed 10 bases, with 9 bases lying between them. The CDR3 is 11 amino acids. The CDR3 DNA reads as TGCAGTGCTAGATGGGGAGACGAGCAGTTCTTC. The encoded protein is CSARWGDEQFF.

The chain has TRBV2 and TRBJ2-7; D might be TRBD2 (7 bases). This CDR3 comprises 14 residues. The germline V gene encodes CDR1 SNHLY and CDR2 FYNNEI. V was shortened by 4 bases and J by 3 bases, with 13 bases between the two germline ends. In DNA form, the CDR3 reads TGTGCCAGCAGTGGTGGGGGGGGCCGCTACGAGCAGTACTTC. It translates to CASSGGGGRYEQYF.

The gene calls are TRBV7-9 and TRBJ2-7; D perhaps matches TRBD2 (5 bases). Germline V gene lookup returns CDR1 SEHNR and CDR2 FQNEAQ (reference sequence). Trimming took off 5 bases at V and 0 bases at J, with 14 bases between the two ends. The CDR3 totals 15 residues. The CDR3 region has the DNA TGTGCCAGCAGCGCCTACTACCGGGGCTCCTACGAGCAGTACTTC. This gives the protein CASSAYYRGSYEQYF.

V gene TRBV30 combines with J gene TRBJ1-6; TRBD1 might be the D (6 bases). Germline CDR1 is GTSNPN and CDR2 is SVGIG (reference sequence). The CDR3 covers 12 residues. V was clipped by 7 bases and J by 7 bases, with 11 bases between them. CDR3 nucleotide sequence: TGTGCCTCGGACAGCGAAAATTCACCCCTCCACTTT. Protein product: CASDSENSPLHF.

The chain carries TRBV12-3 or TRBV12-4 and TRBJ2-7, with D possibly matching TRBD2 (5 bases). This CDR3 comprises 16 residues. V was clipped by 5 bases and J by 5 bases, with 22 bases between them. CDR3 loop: CASSPAVGVVGNEQYF. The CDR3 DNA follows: TGTGCCAGCAGTCCCGCCGTCGGGGTCGTGGGGAACGAGCAGTACTTC.

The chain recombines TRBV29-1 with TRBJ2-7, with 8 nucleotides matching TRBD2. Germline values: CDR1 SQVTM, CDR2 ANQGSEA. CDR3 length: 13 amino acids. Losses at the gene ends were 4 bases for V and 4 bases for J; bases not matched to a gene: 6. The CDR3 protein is CSVAGLGVYEQYF. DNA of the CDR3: TGCAGCGTTGCGGGACTAGGTGTTTACGAGCAGTACTTC.

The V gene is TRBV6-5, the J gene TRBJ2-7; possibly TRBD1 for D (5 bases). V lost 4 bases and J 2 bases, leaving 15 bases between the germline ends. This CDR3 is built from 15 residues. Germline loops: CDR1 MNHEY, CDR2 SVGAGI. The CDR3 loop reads CASSSLGPLTYEQYF. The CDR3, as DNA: TGTGCCAGCAGTTCCCTGGGGCCCTTGACCTACGAGCAGTACTTC.

Here the CDR3 DNA reads TGTGCCATCACCCCAATTCCCGACAAGGCAGGGATCTATGGCTACACCTTC. This translates into CAITPIPDKAGIYGYTF. The J gene is TRBJ1-2, the V gene TRBV10-3; the D gene is possibly TRBD1 (5 bases). The CDR3 extends over 17 amino acids. Germline V gene lookup returns CDR1 ENHRY and CDR2 SYGVKD. V lost 7 bases, J lost 4 bases, and 25 bases lay in between.

The CDR3 protein is CASSHLPEGYNEQFF. The CDR3, as DNA: TGCGCCAGCAGCCATCTTCCCGAGGGGTACAATGAGCAGTTCTTC. The rearrangement joins TRBV4-1 to TRBJ2-1; D might be TRBD1 or TRBD2, each matching 5 bases. The ends were cut back, 3 bases at V and 4 bases at J, with 13 bases in the middle. Germline V gene sequence: CDR1 MGHRA, CDR2 YSYEKL. This CDR3 comprises 15 residues.

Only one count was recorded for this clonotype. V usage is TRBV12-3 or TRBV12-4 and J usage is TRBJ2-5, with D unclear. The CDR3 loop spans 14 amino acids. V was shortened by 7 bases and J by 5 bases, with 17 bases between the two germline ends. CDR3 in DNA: TGTGCCAGCACCCCTATCCGGGCGCCGGAGACCCAGTACTTC. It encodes CASTPIRAPETQYF.

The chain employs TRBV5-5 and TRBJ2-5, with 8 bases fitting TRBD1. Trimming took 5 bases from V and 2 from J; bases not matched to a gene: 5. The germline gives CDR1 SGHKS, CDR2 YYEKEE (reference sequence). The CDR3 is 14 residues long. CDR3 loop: CASRTDRGQETQYF. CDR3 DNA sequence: TGTGCCAGCAGGACAGACAGGGGTCAAGAGACCCAGTACTTC.

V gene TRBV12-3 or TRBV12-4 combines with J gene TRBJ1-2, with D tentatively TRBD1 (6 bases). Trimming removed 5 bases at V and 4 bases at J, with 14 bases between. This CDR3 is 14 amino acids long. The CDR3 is CASSTDSTFYGYTF. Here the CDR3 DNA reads TGTGCCAGCAGTACGGACAGTACCTTCTATGGCTACACCTTC.

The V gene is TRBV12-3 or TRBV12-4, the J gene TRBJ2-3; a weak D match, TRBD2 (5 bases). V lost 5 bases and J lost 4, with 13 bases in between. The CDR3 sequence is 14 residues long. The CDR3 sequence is CASSASLASDTQYF. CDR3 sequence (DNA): TGTGCCAGCAGTGCAAGCTTAGCGTCAGATACGCAGTATTTT.

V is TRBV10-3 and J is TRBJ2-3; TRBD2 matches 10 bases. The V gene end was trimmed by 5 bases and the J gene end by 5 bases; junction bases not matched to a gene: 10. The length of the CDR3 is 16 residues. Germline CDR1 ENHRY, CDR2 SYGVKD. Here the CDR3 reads CAISSERGGEGDTQYF. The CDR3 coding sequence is TGTGCCATCAGTTCGGAGCGGGGGGGAGAGGGAGATACGCAGTATTTT.

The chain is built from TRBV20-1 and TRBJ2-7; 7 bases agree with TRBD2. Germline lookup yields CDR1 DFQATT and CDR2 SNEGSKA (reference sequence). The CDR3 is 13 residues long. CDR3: CSRGGAGYYEQYF. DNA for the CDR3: TGCAGCCGGGGAGGAGCGGGGTACTACGAGCAGTACTTC.

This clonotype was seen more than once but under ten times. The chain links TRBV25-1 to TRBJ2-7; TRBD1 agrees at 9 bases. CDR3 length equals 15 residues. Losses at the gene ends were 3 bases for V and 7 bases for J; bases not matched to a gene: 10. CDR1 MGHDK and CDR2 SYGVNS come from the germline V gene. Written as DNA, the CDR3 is TGTGCCAGCAGTGAGGGACAGGGAGCCTACAATGAGCAGTACTTC. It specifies CASSEGQGAYNEQYF.

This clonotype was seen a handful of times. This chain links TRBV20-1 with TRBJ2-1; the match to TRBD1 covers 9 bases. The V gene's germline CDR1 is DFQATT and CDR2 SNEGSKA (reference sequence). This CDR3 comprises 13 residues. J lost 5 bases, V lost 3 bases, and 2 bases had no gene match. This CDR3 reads CSARDRGNNEQFF. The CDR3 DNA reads TGCAGTGCTAGGGACAGGGGTAACAATGAGCAGTTCTTC.

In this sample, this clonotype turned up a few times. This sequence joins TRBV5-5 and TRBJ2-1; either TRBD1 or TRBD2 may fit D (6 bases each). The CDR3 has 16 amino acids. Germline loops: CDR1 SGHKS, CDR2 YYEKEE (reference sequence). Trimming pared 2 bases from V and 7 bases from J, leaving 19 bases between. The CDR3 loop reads CASSFLQGLIENEQFF. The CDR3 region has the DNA TGTGCCAGCAGCTTCCTACAGGGACTCATCGAGAATGAGCAGTTCTTC.

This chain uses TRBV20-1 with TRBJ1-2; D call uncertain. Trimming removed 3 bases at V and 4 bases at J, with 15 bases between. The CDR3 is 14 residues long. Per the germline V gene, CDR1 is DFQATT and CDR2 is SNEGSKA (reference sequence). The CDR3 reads CSARGDTSAYGYTF. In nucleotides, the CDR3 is TGCAGTGCTAGGGGTGACACCTCTGCCTATGGCTACACCTTC.

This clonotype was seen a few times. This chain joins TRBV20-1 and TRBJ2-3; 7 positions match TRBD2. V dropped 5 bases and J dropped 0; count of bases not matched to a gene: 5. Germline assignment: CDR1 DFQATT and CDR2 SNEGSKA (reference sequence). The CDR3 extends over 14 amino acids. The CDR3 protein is CSAPASGSTDTQYF. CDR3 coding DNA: TGCAGTGCTCCGGCTAGCGGTAGCACAGATACGCAGTATTTT.

The CDR3: CASKGKRADSYNEQFF. CDR3 coding DNA: TGTGCCAGCAAGGGGAAGCGAGCGGACTCCTACAATGAGCAGTTCTTC. V is TRBV2 and J is TRBJ2-1; either TRBD1 or TRBD2 may supply D (5 bases each). Germline CDR1 reads SNHLY; CDR2 reads FYNNEI. The length of the CDR3 is 16 residues. V was trimmed by 7 bases and J by 0 bases, leaving 16 bases between them.

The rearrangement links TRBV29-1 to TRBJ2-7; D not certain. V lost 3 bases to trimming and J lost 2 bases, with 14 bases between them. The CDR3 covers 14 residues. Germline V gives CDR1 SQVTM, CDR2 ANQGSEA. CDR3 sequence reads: CSVEAEQPPYEQYF. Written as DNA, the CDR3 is TGCAGCGTTGAGGCCGAACAACCGCCCTACGAGCAGTACTTC.

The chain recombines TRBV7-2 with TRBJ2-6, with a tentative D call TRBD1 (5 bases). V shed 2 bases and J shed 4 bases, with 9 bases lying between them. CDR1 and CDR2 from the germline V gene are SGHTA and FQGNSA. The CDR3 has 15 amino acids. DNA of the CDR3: TGTGCCAGCAGCTTAAGTAACAGGGGGGCCAACGTCCTGACTTTC. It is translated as CASSLSNRGANVLTF.

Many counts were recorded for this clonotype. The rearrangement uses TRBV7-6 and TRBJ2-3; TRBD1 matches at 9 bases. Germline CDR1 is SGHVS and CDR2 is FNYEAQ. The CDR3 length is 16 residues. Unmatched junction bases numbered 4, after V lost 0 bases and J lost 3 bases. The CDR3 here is CASSLAQGQGTDTQYF. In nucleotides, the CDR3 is TGTGCCAGCAGCTTAGCGCAGGGACAGGGAACAGATACGCAGTATTTT.